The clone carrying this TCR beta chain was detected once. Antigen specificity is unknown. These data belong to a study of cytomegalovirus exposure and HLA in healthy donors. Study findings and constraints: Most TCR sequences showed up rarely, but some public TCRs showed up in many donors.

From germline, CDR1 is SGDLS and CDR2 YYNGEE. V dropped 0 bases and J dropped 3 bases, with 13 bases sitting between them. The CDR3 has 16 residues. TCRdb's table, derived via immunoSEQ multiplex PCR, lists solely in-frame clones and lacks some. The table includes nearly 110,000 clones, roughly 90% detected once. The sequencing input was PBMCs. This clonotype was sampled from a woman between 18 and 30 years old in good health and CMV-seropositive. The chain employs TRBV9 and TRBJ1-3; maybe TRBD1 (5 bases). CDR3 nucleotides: TGTGCCAGCAGCGTAGGAGACAGCCGGATTGGAAACACCATATATTTT. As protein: CASSVGDSRIGNTIYF.